This T cell receptor (beta chain) derives from a study of blood T cell repertoires in COVID-19. The participants were between about 18 and 90 years old and came from 20 to 30 US areas. Looked up from germline, CDR1 is SGHVS and CDR2 is FNYEAQ. The CDR3 extends over 16 amino acids. V was pared by 2 bases and J by 5 bases, with 17 bases between. Method: immunoSEQ multiplex PCR; TCRdb's copy keeps in-frame clones and lacks some. The data hold 150,000 to 200,000 clones, with about four fifths observed a single time. This receptor was identified in a man aged 50-60 years who had recovered from COVID-19. This chain uses TRBV7-6 with TRBJ2-3; a weak D match, TRBD2 (7 bases). Material: PBMCs or T cells enriched from blood (not recorded which). CDR3 protein: CASSLQVGGARDTQYF. For the CDR3, the DNA is TGTGCCAGCAGCTTACAGGTGGGGGGGGCCCGAGATACGCAGTATTTT.